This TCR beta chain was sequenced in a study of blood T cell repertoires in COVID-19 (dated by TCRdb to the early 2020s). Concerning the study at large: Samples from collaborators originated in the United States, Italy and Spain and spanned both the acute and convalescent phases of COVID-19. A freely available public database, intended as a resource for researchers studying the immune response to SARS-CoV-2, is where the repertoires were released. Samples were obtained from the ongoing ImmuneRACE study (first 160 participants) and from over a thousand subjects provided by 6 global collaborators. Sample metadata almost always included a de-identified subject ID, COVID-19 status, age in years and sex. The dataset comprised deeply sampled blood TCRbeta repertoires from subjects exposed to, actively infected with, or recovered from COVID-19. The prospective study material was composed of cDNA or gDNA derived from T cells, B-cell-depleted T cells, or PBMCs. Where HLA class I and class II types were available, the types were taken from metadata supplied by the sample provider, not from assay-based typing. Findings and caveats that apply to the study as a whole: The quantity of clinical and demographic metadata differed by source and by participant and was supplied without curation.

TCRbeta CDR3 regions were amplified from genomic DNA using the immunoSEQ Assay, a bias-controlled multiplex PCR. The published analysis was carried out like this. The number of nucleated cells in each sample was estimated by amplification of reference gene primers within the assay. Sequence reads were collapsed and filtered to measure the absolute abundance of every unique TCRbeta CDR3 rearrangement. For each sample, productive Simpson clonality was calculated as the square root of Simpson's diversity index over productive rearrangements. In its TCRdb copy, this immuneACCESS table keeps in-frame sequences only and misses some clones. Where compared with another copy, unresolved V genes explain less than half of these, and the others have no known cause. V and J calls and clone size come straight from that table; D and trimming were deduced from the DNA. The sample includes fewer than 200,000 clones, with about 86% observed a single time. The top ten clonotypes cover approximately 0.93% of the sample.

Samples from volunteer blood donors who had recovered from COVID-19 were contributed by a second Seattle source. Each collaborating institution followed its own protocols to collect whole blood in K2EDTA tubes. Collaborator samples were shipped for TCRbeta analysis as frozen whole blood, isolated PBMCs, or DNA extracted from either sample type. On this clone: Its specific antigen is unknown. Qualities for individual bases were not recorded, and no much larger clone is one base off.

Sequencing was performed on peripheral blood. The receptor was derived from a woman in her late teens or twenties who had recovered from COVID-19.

The nucleotide sequence is TGCGCCAGCAGCTTGAGTCCACATAGCAATCAGCCCCAGCATTTT. It translates to CASSLSPHSNQPQHF. The chain uses TRBV5-1 and TRBJ1-5, with the D gene too uncertain to name. The CDR3 spans 15 residues, from the cysteine through the phenylalanine. Only CDR3 DNA remains: 45 bases, in frame from the first base. The V end loses 1 base and the J end loses 0 bases, and a stretch of 8 bases separates them. Per the germline V gene, SGHRS is the CDR1 and YFSETQ is the CDR2.